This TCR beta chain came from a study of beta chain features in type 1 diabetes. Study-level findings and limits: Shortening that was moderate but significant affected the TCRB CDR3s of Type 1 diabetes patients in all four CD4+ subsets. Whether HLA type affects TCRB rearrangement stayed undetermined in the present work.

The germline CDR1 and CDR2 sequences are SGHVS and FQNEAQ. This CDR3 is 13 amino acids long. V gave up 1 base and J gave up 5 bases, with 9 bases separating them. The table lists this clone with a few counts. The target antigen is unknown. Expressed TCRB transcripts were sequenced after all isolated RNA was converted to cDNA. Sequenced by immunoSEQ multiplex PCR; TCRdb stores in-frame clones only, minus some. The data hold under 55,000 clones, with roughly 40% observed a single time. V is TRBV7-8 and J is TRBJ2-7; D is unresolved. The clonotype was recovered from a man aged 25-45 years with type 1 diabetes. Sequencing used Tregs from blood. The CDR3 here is CASSLGFQNEQYF. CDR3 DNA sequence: TGTGCCAGCAGCTTAGGGTTCCAGAACGAGCAGTACTTC.